These T cell receptor beta chains were read from a single sample in a study of blood T cell repertoires in COVID-19. Measured with immunoSEQ multiplex PCR; TCRdb has only the in-frame clones, and not every one. The repertoire has about 94,000 clones, around 80% of them found once; the top ten carry roughly 19%. The sample consisted of peripheral blood. The origin of the receptors is a human donor in a cohort sampled during active COVID-19. The CDR3 runs from the conserved cysteine through the conserved F or W. A D gene is named only where the DNA matches it firmly. The listing skips clone size in some rows; elsewhere it reads once, few, many or a size class.

CDR3 protein | CDR3 DNA | CDR3 length | D gene | J gene | V gene | clone size
CAWSSVIPLREQYF | TGTGCCTGGAGTTCGGTCATTCCCTTACGCGAGCAGTACTTC | 14 | - | TRBJ2-7 | TRBV30 | once
CASSQWDKREGRLRNEQYF | TGTGCCAGCAGCCAGTGGGATAAACGGGAGGGCCGCTTGAGGAACGAGCAGTACTTC | 19 | TRBD2 | TRBJ2-7 | TRBV3-1/TRBV3-2 | -
CASSVAGTQTEAFF | TGTGCCAGCAGCGTTGCCGGGACACAGACTGAAGCTTTCTTT | 14 | - | TRBJ1-1 | TRBV9 | -
CAWSTGSAPLHF | TGTGCCTGGAGTACAGGGTCGGCACCCCTCCACTTT | 12 | - | TRBJ1-6 | TRBV30 | -
CASSETSGVSYEQYF | TGTGCCAGCAGTGAGACTAGCGGAGTCTCCTACGAGCAGTACTTC | 15 | TRBD2 | TRBJ2-7 | TRBV6-1 | -
CASSLDPQGANEQYF | TGTGCCAGCAGCTTAGATCCACAGGGGGCTAACGAGCAGTACTTC | 15 | TRBD1 | TRBJ2-7 | TRBV11-2 | -
CASQSEGGGEQYF | TGTGCCAGCCAAAGCGAGGGAGGGGGCGAGCAGTACTTC | 13 | - | TRBJ2-7 | TRBV19 | -
CASSVRAGVIGGYTF | TGTGCCAGCAGTGTGAGGGCAGGGGTTATAGGTGGCTACACCTTC | 15 | - | TRBJ1-2 | TRBV2 | once
CASSKGKREYSYEQYF | TGTGCCAGCAGCAAAGGGAAGAGGGAGTACTCCTACGAGCAGTACTTC | 16 | - | TRBJ2-7 | TRBV21-1 | -
CASSLGVYGYTF | TGTGCCAGCAGTTTAGGAGTCTATGGCTACACCTTC | 12 | - | TRBJ1-2 | TRBV28 | few
CVRSLCPGWETQYF | TGTGTCAGAAGCTTATGTCCGGGGTGGGAGACCCAGTACTTC | 14 | - | TRBJ2-5 | TRBV7-5 | -
CSARARGGQFF | TGCAGTGCTAGGGCGAGAGGCGGGCAGTTCTTC | 11 | - | TRBJ2-1 | TRBV20-1 | -
CASKKRENVDEQFF | TGTGCCAGCAAAAAACGGGAAAATGTGGATGAGCAGTTCTTC | 14 | - | TRBJ2-1 | TRBV6-6 | once
CASSHSVGELFF | TGTGCCAGCAGCCATAGCGTCGGGGAGCTGTTTTTT | 12 | - | TRBJ2-2 | TRBV3-1/TRBV3-2 | -
CASSFSGTYEQYF | TGTGCCAGCAGCTTCAGCGGGACCTACGAGCAGTACTTC | 13 | TRBD2 | TRBJ2-7 | TRBV11-1 | -
CASSQASGTGELFF | TGTGCCAGCAGCCAAGCGTCAGGGACCGGGGAGCTGTTTTTT | 14 | - | TRBJ2-2 | TRBV4-2 | -
CASSSGQPNQPQHF | TGTGCCAGCAGCTCGGGACAGCCCAATCAGCCCCAGCATTTT | 14 | TRBD1 | TRBJ1-5 | TRBV7-2 | -
CASSLVTQVEAFF | TGCGCCAGCAGCTTGGTAACACAGGTTGAAGCTTTCTTT | 13 | - | TRBJ1-1 | TRBV5-1 | -